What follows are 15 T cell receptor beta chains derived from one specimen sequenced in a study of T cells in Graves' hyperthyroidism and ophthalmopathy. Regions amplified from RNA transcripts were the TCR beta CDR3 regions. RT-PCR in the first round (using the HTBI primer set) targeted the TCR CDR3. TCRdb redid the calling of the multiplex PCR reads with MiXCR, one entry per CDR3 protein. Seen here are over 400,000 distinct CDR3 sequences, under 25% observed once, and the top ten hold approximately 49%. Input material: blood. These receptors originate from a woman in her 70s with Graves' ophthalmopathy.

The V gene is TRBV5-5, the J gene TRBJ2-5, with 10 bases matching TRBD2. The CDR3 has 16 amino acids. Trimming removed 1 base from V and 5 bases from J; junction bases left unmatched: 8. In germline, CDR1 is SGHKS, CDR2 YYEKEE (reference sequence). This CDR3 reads CASSLTSGRVMETQYF. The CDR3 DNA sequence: TGTGCCAGCAGCTTGACCAGCGGGAGGGTAATGGAGACCCAGTACTTC.

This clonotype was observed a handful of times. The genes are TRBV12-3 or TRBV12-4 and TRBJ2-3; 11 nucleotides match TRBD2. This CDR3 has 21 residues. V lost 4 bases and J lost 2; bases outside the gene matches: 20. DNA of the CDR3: TGTGCCAGCAGTTCCTGGGACACTTCCCCGACTAGCGGGATCTTCACAGATACGCAGTATTTT. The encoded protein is CASSSWDTSPTSGIFTDTQYF.

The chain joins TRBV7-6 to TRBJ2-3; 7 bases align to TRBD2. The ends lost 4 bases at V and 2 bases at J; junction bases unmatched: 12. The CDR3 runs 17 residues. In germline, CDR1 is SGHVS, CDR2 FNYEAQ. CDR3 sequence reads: CASSSGGASGTTDTQYF. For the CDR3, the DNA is TGTGCCAGCAGCTCCGGTGGCGCTAGCGGAACCACAGATACGCAGTATTTT.

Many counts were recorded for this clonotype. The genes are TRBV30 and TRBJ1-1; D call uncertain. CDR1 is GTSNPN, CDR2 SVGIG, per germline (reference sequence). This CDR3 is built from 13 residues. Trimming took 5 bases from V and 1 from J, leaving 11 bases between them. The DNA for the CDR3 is TGTGCCTGGGAAGGCCAAACGAACACTGAAGCTTTCTTT. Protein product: CAWEGQTNTEAFF.

The DNA of the CDR3 is TGTGCCAGCAATACCCCCGGGACAGGGACCTATGAAGCTTTCTTT. This sequence encodes CASNTPGTGTYEAFF. The chain uses TRBV28 and TRBJ1-1; 9 positions match TRBD1. Germline CDR1 and CDR2: MDHEN and SYDVKM. The CDR3 is 15 amino acids. With V trimmed by 7 bases and J by 7 bases, 13 bases remained unmatched.

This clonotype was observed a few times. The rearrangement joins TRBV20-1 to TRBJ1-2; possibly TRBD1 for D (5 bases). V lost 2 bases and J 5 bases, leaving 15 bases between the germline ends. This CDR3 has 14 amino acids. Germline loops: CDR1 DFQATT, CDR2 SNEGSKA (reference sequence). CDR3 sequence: CSARSGEGQYGYTF. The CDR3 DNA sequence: TGCAGTGCTAGATCGGGGGAGGGCCAATATGGCTACACCTTC.

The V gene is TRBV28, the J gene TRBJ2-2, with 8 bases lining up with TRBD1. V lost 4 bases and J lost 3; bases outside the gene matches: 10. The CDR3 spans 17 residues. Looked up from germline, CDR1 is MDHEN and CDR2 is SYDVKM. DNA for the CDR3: TGTGCCAGCAGTTCCCCCCGGACAGGGAAGGACACCGGGGAGCTGTTTTTT. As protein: CASSSPRTGKDTGELFF. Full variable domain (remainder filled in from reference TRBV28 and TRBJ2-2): DVKVTQSSRYLVKRTGEKVFLECVQDMDHENMFWYRQDPGLGLRLIYFSYDVKMKEKGDIPEGYSVSREKKERFSLILESASTNQTSMYLCASSSPRTGKDTGELFFGEGSRLTVL.

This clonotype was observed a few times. Here the CDR3 DNA reads TGTGCCACCAGTGATACTACTAGCGGGAGGCCAGATACGCAGTATTTT. This gives the protein CATSDTTSGRPDTQYF. V gene TRBV24-1 combines with J gene TRBJ2-3, with TRBD2 matching 12 bases. CDR3 length equals 16 residues. Germline V gene sequence: CDR1 KGHDR, CDR2 SFDVKD. V shed 3 bases, J shed 4 bases, and the junction held 4 bases outside the gene matches.

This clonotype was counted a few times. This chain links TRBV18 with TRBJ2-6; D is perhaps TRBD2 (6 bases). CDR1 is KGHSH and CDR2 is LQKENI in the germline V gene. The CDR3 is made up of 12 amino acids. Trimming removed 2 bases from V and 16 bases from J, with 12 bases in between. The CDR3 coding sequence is TGTGCCAGCTCACCAGCGGGACCCATACTGACTTTC. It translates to CASSPAGPILTF.

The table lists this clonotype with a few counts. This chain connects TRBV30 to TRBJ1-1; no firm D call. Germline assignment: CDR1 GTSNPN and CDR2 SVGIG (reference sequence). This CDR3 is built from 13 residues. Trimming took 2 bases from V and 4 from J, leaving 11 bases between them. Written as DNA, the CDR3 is TGTGCCTGGAGTCCCCCGTGGGGCACTGAAGCTTTCTTT. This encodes CAWSPPWGTEAFF.

The CDR3 protein is CASSPSWGPQETQYF. CDR3 DNA sequence: TGTGCCAGCAGCCCCAGCTGGGGGCCCCAAGAGACCCAGTACTTC. The J gene is TRBJ2-5, the V gene TRBV9; perhaps TRBD1 as D (6 bases). The length of the CDR3 is 15 residues. The germline V and J ends were trimmed by 4 bases and 1 base, with 14 bases remaining between them. Germline V CDR1 and CDR2: SGDLS, YYNGEE.

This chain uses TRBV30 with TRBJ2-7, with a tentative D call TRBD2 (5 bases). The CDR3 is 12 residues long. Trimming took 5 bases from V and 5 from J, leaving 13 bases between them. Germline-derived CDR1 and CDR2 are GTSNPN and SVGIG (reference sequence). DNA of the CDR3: TGTGCCTGGCGTCGGACGGGAAACGAGCAGTACTTC. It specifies CAWRRTGNEQYF.

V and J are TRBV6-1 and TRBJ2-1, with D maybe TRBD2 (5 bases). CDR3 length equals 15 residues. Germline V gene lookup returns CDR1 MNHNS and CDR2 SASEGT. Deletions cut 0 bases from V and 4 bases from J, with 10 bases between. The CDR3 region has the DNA TGTGCCAGCAGTGAAGCGAGCGGAGCATACAATGAGCAGTTCTTC. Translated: CASSEASGAYNEQFF.

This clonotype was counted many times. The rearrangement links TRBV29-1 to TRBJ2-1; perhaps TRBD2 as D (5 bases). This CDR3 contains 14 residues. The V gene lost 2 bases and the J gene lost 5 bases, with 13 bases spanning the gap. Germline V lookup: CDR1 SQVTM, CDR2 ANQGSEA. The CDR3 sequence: CSVERSRGNNEQFF. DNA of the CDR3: TGCAGCGTTGAAAGGTCACGAGGGAACAATGAGCAGTTCTTC.

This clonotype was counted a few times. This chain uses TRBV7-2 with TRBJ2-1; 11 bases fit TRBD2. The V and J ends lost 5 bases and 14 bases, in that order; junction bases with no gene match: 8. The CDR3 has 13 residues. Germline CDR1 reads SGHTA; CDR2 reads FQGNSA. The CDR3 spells CASSPGLAGNEFF. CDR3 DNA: TGTGCCAGCAGCCCCGGACTAGCGGGTAATGAGTTCTTC.